The 5 T cell receptor beta chains below all came from one sample that was sequenced in a study of blood T cell repertoires in COVID-19. Sequencing used immunoSEQ multiplex PCR; TCRdb keeps in-frame clones, though not all of them. The sample consists of over 150,000 clones, roughly nine tenths of them appearing once. Sequencing input: peripheral blood. These TCRs come from a man aged 25 to 45 with acute or convalescent COVID-19.

The chain has TRBV19 and TRBJ1-1, with D possibly matching TRBD1 (5 bases). In germline, CDR1 is LNHDA, CDR2 SQIVND (reference sequence). This CDR3 contains 18 residues. Between the trimmed V and J ends, which lost 3 bases and 1 base, there was a span of 21 bases. The CDR3 bases are TGTGCCAGTAGTATTAGGGGAGGGTATTGGGATCAGAACACTGAAGCTTTCTTT. Amino acids: CASSIRGGYWDQNTEAFF.

The chain recombines TRBV5-4 with TRBJ1-2; D unclear. CDR3 length equals 15 residues. Germline V lookup: CDR1 SGHNT, CDR2 YYREEE (reference sequence). Between the trimmed V and J ends, which lost 4 bases and 5 bases, there was a span of 18 bases. The CDR3, as DNA: TGTGCCAGCAGCCTCACGTCGATTAGAGAATATGGCTACACCTTC. This gives the protein CASSLTSIREYGYTF.

Written as DNA, the CDR3 is TGCAGTGAGGCGGGATACAATGAGCAGTTCTTC. Amino acids: CSEAGYNEQFF. The chain combines TRBV20-1 with TRBJ2-1; a weak D match, TRBD2 (6 bases). Germline CDR1 DFQATT, CDR2 SNEGSKA (reference sequence). V was clipped by 7 bases and J by 4 bases, with 8 bases between them. The CDR3 runs to 11 residues.

The rearrangement uses TRBV6-5 and TRBJ2-7; 11 bases match TRBD2. Per germline, CDR1 MNHEY and CDR2 SVGAGI. CDR3 length: 14 amino acids. The V gene end was trimmed by 1 base and the J gene end by 7 bases; junction bases not matched to a gene: 3. The CDR3 spells CASSYLASGREQYF. The CDR3 bases are TGTGCCAGCAGTTACTTGGCTAGCGGGAGGGAGCAGTACTTC.

This chain joins TRBV14 and TRBJ1-5, with TRBD1 identical over 7 bases. CDR3 size: 12 residues. The V gene end was trimmed by 8 bases and the J gene end by 7 bases; junction bases not matched to a gene: 5. Germline V lookup: CDR1 SGHDN, CDR2 FVKESK. The chain's CDR3 is CASVNRGQPQHF. CDR3 in DNA: TGTGCCAGCGTTAACAGGGGCCAGCCCCAGCATTTT.